Below are 24 T cell receptor beta chains sequenced from a single sample in a study of vaccination and CD4 T cells after COVID-19 (dated by TCRdb to 2022 to 2024). Libraries came from PCR. Sequencing took place on an Illumina iSeq 100. DNA from cultured CD4+ T cells was subjected to TCR sequencing with the Oncomine TCR Beta short-read assay at the Johns Hopkins FTIC core. The raw public reads went through TCRdb reprocessing: fastp at Q25, MiXCR clone calling, in-frame beta chains kept. Records with the same CDR3 protein are collapsed into one entry carrying the most frequent genes and DNA. Counted in this sample were 13,000 to 15,000 distinct CDR3 sequences; 73% of them appeared once. The ten largest clones capture roughly 10% of the sample. These receptors' antigens are unknown. The treatment or condition label here, explained by the study, means: approximately 10-day PBMC culture with coronavirus spike peptide pools or control peptides (ViraFEST assay).

Material: CD4+ T cells from blood, cultured in vitro. All receptors come from a human donor who had recovered from COVID-19.

Within the sample, this clonotype is hyperexpanded (1% or more). The junction departs from germline at one end; a sequencing error may be responsible. The V call is TRBV5-4, the J call TRBJ1-2; D remains unclear. The CDR3 totals 14 residues. Germline V gene lookup returns CDR1 SGHNT and CDR2 YYREEE (reference sequence). CDR3 bases: TGTGCCAGCAGCCTCAATCAACCCCCTGACGGGCGGTCTTTC. Amino acids: CASSLNQPPDGRSF.

This chain connects TRBV6-5 to TRBJ2-7; 9 bases agree with TRBD1. This CDR3 is built from 15 residues. From germline, CDR1 is MNHEY and CDR2 SVGAGI. The ends lost 0 bases at V and 2 bases at J; junction bases unmatched: 2. DNA for the CDR3: TGTGCCAGCAGTTACTCGAGGGACAGGGCCTACGAGCAGTACTTC. Translating it yields CASSYSRDRAYEQYF.

Concerning this clonotype: A read error may account for a junction end that differs from germline. The chain employs TRBV12-3 or TRBV12-4 and TRBJ1-5, with D possibly being TRBD1 (5 bases). CDR3 length equals 15 residues. CDR3 DNA sequence: TGTGCCAGCGGTTTGGGGGGTTATAGCAATCAGCCCCAGCATTTT. Its protein product is CASGLGGYSNQPQHF.

The chain is built from TRBV6-5 and TRBJ2-7, with D maybe TRBD2 (6 bases). CDR1 and CDR2 from the germline V gene are MNHEY and SVGAGI. The V gene lost 2 bases and the J gene lost 3 bases, with 11 bases spanning the gap. The CDR3 consists of 14 residues. DNA for the CDR3: TGTGCCAGCAGTTACCCGGGGGTGGGCTACGAGCAGTACTTC. As protein: CASSYPGVGYEQYF.

The chain carries TRBV27 and TRBJ2-1; D possibly matches TRBD1 or TRBD2 (5 bases each). Trimming removed 6 bases at V and 0 bases at J, with 15 bases between. Germline CDR1 is MNHEY and CDR2 is SMNVEV (reference sequence). The CDR3 contains 16 residues. DNA for the CDR3: TGTGCCAGCAGCACCCCAGGGAGCTCCTCCTACAATGAGCAGTTCTTC. It encodes CASSTPGSSSYNEQFF.

The CDR3 DNA is TGTGCCAGCATGACAGGGGCCTCTGGAAACACCATATATTTT. Its protein product is CASMTGASGNTIYF. The chain links TRBV27 to TRBJ1-3; the match to TRBD1 covers 8 bases. Germline CDR1 and CDR2: MNHEY and SMNVEV (reference sequence). The CDR3 runs 14 residues. The ends lost 7 bases at V and 0 bases at J; junction bases unmatched: 2.

V is TRBV7-2 and J is TRBJ1-5; D is undetermined. The V end was cut by 3 bases, the J end by 8 bases, with 17 bases between. CDR3 size: 15 residues. The V gene's germline CDR1 is SGHTA and CDR2 FQGNSA. The CDR3 sequence: CASSLAGSLFEPQHF. CDR3 DNA: TGTGCCAGCAGCTTGGCAGGTTCTTTATTCGAGCCCCAGCATTTT.

This sequence joins TRBV27 and TRBJ1-1; tentatively, D is TRBD1 (5 bases). This CDR3 comprises 13 residues. Germline V gene lookup returns CDR1 MNHEY and CDR2 SMNVEV (reference sequence). V was cut by 9 bases and J by 1 base, with 12 bases left in between. CDR3 bases: TGTGCCAGTTCGTGGGGACGGAACACTGAAGCTTTCTTT. This sequence encodes CASSWGRNTEAFF.

The CDR3 region has the DNA TGTGCCAGCAGCTTGGTCCTAGCGGGCCACGAGCAGTACTTC. Its protein product is CASSLVLAGHEQYF. This chain connects TRBV5-6 to TRBJ2-7, with TRBD2 matching 8 bases. The V gene's germline CDR1 is SGHDT and CDR2 YYEEEE. The CDR3 is made up of 14 amino acids. Trimming at V came to 0 bases and at J to 5 bases, leaving 4 bases not matched to a gene.

Only a few counts were recorded for this clonotype. V gene TRBV27 combines with J gene TRBJ2-1; TRBD2 might be the D (5 bases). The CDR3 runs to 16 residues. Germline CDR1 reads MNHEY; CDR2 reads SMNVEV (reference sequence). V lost 3 bases and J 2 bases, leaving 14 bases between the germline ends. CDR3 sequence reads: CASSFLRGGPYNEQFF. In DNA, the CDR3 is TGTGCCAGCAGTTTCCTCCGCGGAGGTCCCTACAATGAGCAGTTCTTC.

This clonotype was observed a few times. The chain carries TRBV15 and TRBJ1-6; 7 nucleotides line up with TRBD1. The CDR3 runs to 16 residues. The germline CDR1 and CDR2 sequences are LNHNV and YYDKDF (reference sequence). The V gene end was trimmed by 6 bases and the J gene end by 10 bases; junction bases not matched to a gene: 15. The CDR3 DNA reads as TGTGCCACCAGGGGAAGGGGGCGCGAGGTTCACTCACCCCTCCACTTT. Its protein is CATRGRGREVHSPLHF.

This chain connects TRBV28 to TRBJ2-6; possible D gene TRBD2, 6 bases. V was clipped by 3 bases and J by 2 bases, with 11 bases between them. This CDR3 is built from 16 residues. CDR1 is MDHEN and CDR2 is SYDVKM in the germline V gene. The DNA of the CDR3 is TGTGCCAGCAGTTTGGGGACTCGGGCTGGGGCCAACGTCCTGACTTTC. Translating gives CASSLGTRAGANVLTF. The full variable domain, completed using reference TRBV28 and TRBJ2-6, is DVKVTQSSRYLVKRTGEKVFLECVQDMDHENMFWYRQDPGLGLRLIYFSYDVKMKEKGDIPEGYSVSREKKERFSLILESASTNQTSMYLCASSLGTRAGANVLTFGAGSRLTVL.

This clonotype was recorded only once. The chain joins TRBV27 to TRBJ1-2; TRBD1 aligns across 8 bases. Germline lookup yields CDR1 MNHEY and CDR2 SMNVEV (reference sequence). V was clipped by 0 bases and J by 4 bases; unmatched bases: 10. The CDR3 length is 17 residues. CDR3 sequence reads: CASSLSARTGWGYGYTF. In DNA form, the CDR3 reads TGTGCCAGCAGTTTATCGGCGCGGACAGGGTGGGGCTATGGCTACACCTTC.

The chain employs TRBV28 and TRBJ1-1, with 9 bases lining up with TRBD1. Germline CDR1 and CDR2: MDHEN and SYDVKM. The ends lost 6 bases at V and 1 base at J; junction bases unmatched: 6. The CDR3 contains 15 residues. CDR3 protein: CASRYTGGGNTEAFF. CDR3 nucleotide sequence: TGTGCCAGCAGGTATACAGGGGGCGGGAACACTGAAGCTTTCTTT.

The chain carries TRBV5-1 and TRBJ2-1, with D maybe TRBD2 (5 bases). From germline, CDR1 is SGHRS and CDR2 YFSETQ. V was pared by 0 bases and J by 4 bases, with 11 bases between. This CDR3 is built from 15 residues. CDR3 sequence: CASSLARATYNEQFF. CDR3 DNA: TGCGCCAGCAGCTTGGCGCGGGCCACGTACAATGAGCAGTTCTTC.

About this clonotype itself: A read error may account for a junction end that differs from germline. The chain couples TRBV28 to TRBJ1-2; no reliable D call. CDR1 and CDR2 from the germline V gene are MDHEN and SYDVKM. CDR3 length equals 11 residues. The DNA for the CDR3 is TGTGCCAGCAATTTAAGGGCTGGCTACACCTTC. This codes for CASNLRAGYTF.

This clonotype was seen just once. This rearrangement joins TRBV6-2 or TRBV6-3 to TRBJ1-2; perhaps TRBD1 as D (5 bases). V lost 6 bases and J 3 bases, leaving 17 bases between the germline ends. The germline gives CDR1 MNHEY, CDR2 SVGEGT. The CDR3 is made up of 15 amino acids. For the CDR3, the DNA is TGTGCCAGCAGAATACTTGGGGGAACGGACTATGGCTACACCTTC. This translates into CASRILGGTDYGYTF.

V is TRBV6-5 and J is TRBJ1-2; D is unclear. V was shortened by 2 bases and J by 2 bases, with 12 bases between the two germline ends. Germline-derived CDR1 and CDR2 are MNHEY and SVGAGI. The CDR3 spans 15 residues. The CDR3 sequence: CASSYGRSTNYGYTF. CDR3 sequence (DNA): TGTGCCAGCAGTTACGGACGAAGTACAAACTATGGCTACACCTTC.

The gene calls are TRBV24-1 and TRBJ1-2, with D tentatively TRBD1 (5 bases). The V and J ends lost 4 bases and 6 bases respectively, with 11 bases between them. From germline, CDR1 is KGHDR and CDR2 SFDVKD. There are 13 residues in the CDR3. For the CDR3, the DNA is TGTGCCACCAGTGAGTCGAACAGGAATGGCTACACCTTC. It encodes CATSESNRNGYTF.

This sequence joins TRBV20-1 and TRBJ1-5, with 9 nucleotides matching TRBD1. Losses at the gene ends were 7 bases for V and 4 bases for J; bases not matched to a gene: 5. The V gene's germline CDR1 is DFQATT and CDR2 SNEGSKA (reference sequence). This CDR3 comprises 13 residues. As DNA, the CDR3 is TGCAGTGGTACCGGGACAGGGAATCAGCCCCAGCATTTT. This sequence encodes CSGTGTGNQPQHF.

The chain couples TRBV7-2 to TRBJ1-2; D unclear. Germline-derived CDR1 and CDR2 are SGHTA and FQGNSA. CDR3 length: 13 residues. The V and J ends lost 0 bases and 3 bases respectively, with 5 bases between them. CDR3 coding DNA: TGTGCCAGCAGCTTAGCCAGCCACTATGGCTACACCTTC. This sequence encodes CASSLASHYGYTF.

The table lists this clonotype with a few counts. The chain is built from TRBV20-1 and TRBJ1-5; D remains unclear. The CDR3 is 14 residues long. The germline V and J ends were trimmed by 5 bases and 3 bases, with 14 bases remaining between them. From germline, CDR1 is DFQATT and CDR2 SNEGSKA (reference sequence). The CDR3 DNA reads as TGCAGTGCTCGAGGAGGCAACCCCAATCAGCCCCAGCATTTT. It translates to CSARGGNPNQPQHF.

This rearrangement joins TRBV24-1 to TRBJ1-5; D not resolved. The CDR3 is 13 amino acids. Trimming took 6 bases from V and 4 from J, leaving 9 bases between them. Germline CDR1 is KGHDR and CDR2 is SFDVKD. CDR3 residues: CATSREPNQPQHF. The CDR3 DNA reads TGTGCCACCAGTCGCGAGCCGAATCAGCCCCAGCATTTT.

The chain has TRBV7-2 and TRBJ1-3; 12 bases agree with TRBD1. J was trimmed by 1 base and V by 5 bases; bases with no gene match: 15. This CDR3 region has 20 residues. Germline lookup yields CDR1 SGHTA and CDR2 FQGNSA. The CDR3: CASSTRSGTGGLVSGNTIYF. In DNA, the CDR3 is TGTGCCAGCAGCACCAGGTCCGGGACAGGGGGCTTAGTGTCTGGAAACACCATATATTTT.